These 26 T cell receptor beta chains were sequenced from one sample in a study of CD8 T cells in Susac syndrome. RNA amounts of about 0.5 to 1 ug underwent reverse transcription with random hexamers. MiXCR, run by TCRdb on the immunoSEQ multiplex PCR reads, gives a single entry per CDR3 protein. The data hold a few hundred thousand distinct CDR3 sequences, with approximately 95% observed a single time. What was sequenced was CD4+ T cells from PBMCs. These receptors came from a human donor with multiple sclerosis.

The J gene is TRBJ2-3, the V gene TRBV14; D is uncertain. This CDR3 contains 13 residues. V was clipped by 4 bases and J by 7 bases, with 12 bases between them. Germline V gene lookup returns CDR1 SGHDN and CDR2 FVKESK. The CDR3: CASSPGVPYTQYF. DNA for the CDR3: TGTGCCAGCAGCCCTGGAGTACCATATACGCAGTATTTT.

A single count supports this clonotype. The rearrangement joins TRBV13 to TRBJ2-3; 11 bases match TRBD2. Germline-derived CDR1 and CDR2 are PRHDT and FYEKMQ (reference sequence). The ends lost 0 bases at V and 4 bases at J; junction bases unmatched: 9. The CDR3 length is 18 residues. CDR3: CASSLGQLAGAGSDTQYF. CDR3 DNA sequence: TGTGCCAGCAGCTTAGGCCAACTAGCGGGGGCCGGCTCAGATACGCAGTATTTT. The whole variable domain, filled in from reference TRBV13 and TRBJ2-3, reads AAGVIQSPRHLIKEKRETATLKCYPIPRHDTVYWYQQGPGQDPQFLISFYEKMQSDKGSIPDRFSAQQFSDYHSELNMSSLELGDSALYFCASSLGQLAGAGSDTQYFGPGTRLTVL.

V usage is TRBV7-2 and J usage is TRBJ1-2; 12 bases match TRBD1. This CDR3 region has 15 residues. The trim removed 5 bases at V and 5 bases at J, leaving 6 bases unmatched. CDR1 is SGHTA, CDR2 FQGNSA, per germline. CDR3 protein: CASSTGTGGRYGYTF. The CDR3 DNA is TGTGCCAGCAGCACTGGGACAGGGGGCAGATATGGCTACACCTTC.

V usage is TRBV5-4 and J usage is TRBJ1-1; no clear D. Trimming stripped 3 bases from V and 0 bases from J, with 6 bases between. CDR1 and CDR2 (germline): SGHNT, YYREEE (reference sequence). The CDR3 runs to 13 residues. The CDR3 sequence is CASSSKLNTEAFF. The CDR3 region has the DNA TGTGCCAGCAGCTCAAAGTTGAACACTGAAGCTTTCTTT.

The chain carries TRBV30 and TRBJ2-7; 10 bases match TRBD2. The CDR3 covers 15 residues. Trimming took 3 bases from V and 3 from J; bases not matched to a gene: 8. CDR1 is GTSNPN, CDR2 SVGIG, per germline (reference sequence). For the CDR3, the DNA is TGTGCCTGGAGCCCCGGACTAGCGGCCATCTACGAGCAGTACTTC. Amino acid sequence: CAWSPGLAAIYEQYF.

This sequence joins TRBV15 and TRBJ2-7; D ambiguous. Trimming cost V 3 bases and J 0 bases, with 6 bases left between them. Germline assignment: CDR1 LNHNV and CDR2 YYDKDF (reference sequence). CDR3 size: 13 residues. The CDR3 sequence is CATSREGSYEQYF. The CDR3 DNA sequence: TGTGCCACCAGCAGGGAAGGCTCCTACGAGCAGTACTTC. The full variable domain, in which reference TRBV15 and TRBJ2-7 provide the parts outside the CDR3, is DAMVIQNPRYQVTQFGKPVTLSCSQTLNHNVMYWYQQKSSQAPKLLFHYYDKDFNNEADTPDNFQSRRPNTSFCFLDIRSPGLGDTAMYLCATSREGSYEQYFGPGTRLTVT.

This sequence joins TRBV3-1 and TRBJ1-1; weak D call: TRBD1 (5 bases). There are 16 residues in the CDR3. Per germline, CDR1 LGHDT and CDR2 YNNKEL (reference sequence). V was shortened by 0 bases and J by 0 bases, with 11 bases between the two germline ends. As DNA, the CDR3 is TGTGCCAGCAGCCAAGAGCCGGGGCCCCTGAACACTGAAGCTTTCTTT. It specifies CASSQEPGPLNTEAFF.

This chain connects TRBV29-1 to TRBJ1-2, with D unresolved. Trimming cost V 6 bases and J 8 bases, with 22 bases left between them. The CDR3 has 14 residues. Germline CDR1 and CDR2: SQVTM and ANQGSEA. CDR3 sequence: CSVEEYEGSRGYTF. DNA for the CDR3: TGCAGCGTCGAGGAGTATGAGGGTTCACGAGGCTACACCTTC.

This clonotype was detected only once. The chain carries TRBV28 and TRBJ2-5; D is ambiguous. Germline-derived CDR1 and CDR2 are MDHEN and SYDVKM. Trimming stripped 5 bases from V and 9 bases from J, with 10 bases between. This CDR3 spans 11 amino acids. The CDR3 nucleotides read TGTGCCAGCAGTCTCAATTGGGCCCAGTACTTC. It encodes CASSLNWAQYF. The complete variable domain, with remaining parts taken from reference TRBV28 and TRBJ2-5, reads DVKVTQSSRYLVKRTGEKVFLECVQDMDHENMFWYRQDPGLGLRLIYFSYDVKMKEKGDIPEGYSVSREKKERFSLILESASTNQTSMYLCASSLNWAQYFGPGTRLLVL.

This rearrangement joins TRBV9 to TRBJ2-1; D remains unclear. Trimming took 0 bases from V and 3 from J, leaving 4 bases between them. This CDR3 has 13 amino acids. Germline V gene sequence: CDR1 SGDLS, CDR2 YYNGEE. The CDR3 here is CASSVVDYNEQFF. DNA of the CDR3: TGTGCCAGCAGCGTAGTGGACTACAATGAGCAGTTCTTC.

This clonotype is a singleton in its sample. V usage is TRBV7-3 and J usage is TRBJ2-5; TRBD1 agrees at 8 bases. Per the germline V gene, CDR1 is SGHTA and CDR2 is FQGTGA. The CDR3 loop spans 14 amino acids. V lost 5 bases and J lost 1; bases outside the gene matches: 3. The CDR3 region is CASSPQGVQETQYF. In DNA form, the CDR3 reads TGTGCCAGCAGCCCACAGGGGGTCCAAGAGACCCAGTACTTC.

The chain couples TRBV29-1 to TRBJ2-2; D tentatively fits TRBD1 or TRBD2 (5 bases each). This CDR3 comprises 13 residues. Between the trimmed V and J ends, which lost 5 bases and 4 bases, there was a span of 11 bases. Germline V CDR1 and CDR2: SQVTM, ANQGSEA. Here the CDR3 DNA reads TGCAGCGTTTTTCAGGGAGTCACCGGGGAGCTGTTTTTT. Translation gives CSVFQGVTGELFF.

The rearrangement uses TRBV7-2 and TRBJ2-5; 12 bases are shared with TRBD2. Germline V gene sequence: CDR1 SGHTA, CDR2 FQGNSA. CDR3 size: 14 residues. V was clipped by 5 bases and J by 5 bases; unmatched bases: 3. CDR3 region: CASSVGTSGETQYF. In DNA, the CDR3 is TGTGCCAGCAGCGTCGGGACTAGCGGGGAGACCCAGTACTTC. The full variable domain, completed using reference TRBV7-2 and TRBJ2-5, is GAGVSQSPSNKVTEKGKDVELRCDPISGHTALYWYRQSLGQGLEFLIYFQGNSAPDKSGLPSDRFSAERTGGSVSTLTIQRTQQEDSAVYLCASSVGTSGETQYFGPGTRLLVL.

This clonotype was counted once. The chain has TRBV2 and TRBJ1-4; a weak D match, TRBD1 (5 bases). Germline V gene data show CDR1 as SNHLY and CDR2 as FYNNEI. There are 16 residues in the CDR3. Trimming took 5 bases from V and 7 from J, leaving 20 bases between them. The CDR3 bases are TGTGCCAGCAGTATGTGGACATCCCTTAATAGTGAAAAACTGTTTTTT. This encodes CASSMWTSLNSEKLFF.

The chain employs TRBV7-2 and TRBJ2-7, with D possibly TRBD2 on 6 matching bases. Germline CDR1 SGHTA, CDR2 FQGNSA. Trimming left V 4 bases short and J 3 bases short, with 10 bases between. The CDR3 consists of 13 residues. CDR3: CASSSGLSYEQYF. The DNA for the CDR3 is TGTGCCAGCAGCTCCGGACTAAGCTACGAGCAGTACTTC. The complete variable domain, with remaining parts taken from reference TRBV7-2 and TRBJ2-7, reads GAGVSQSPSNKVTEKGKDVELRCDPISGHTALYWYRQSLGQGLEFLIYFQGNSAPDKSGLPSDRFSAERTGGSVSTLTIQRTQQEDSAVYLCASSSGLSYEQYFGPGTRLTVT.

The chain has TRBV5-1 and TRBJ1-5, with 8 bases that match TRBD1. Germline V gene lookup returns CDR1 SGHRS and CDR2 YFSETQ. This CDR3 is 13 amino acids long. The ends lost 4 bases at V and 6 bases at J; junction bases unmatched: 3. Here the CDR3 DNA reads TGCGCCAGCAGCCGTGGACAGGGTCAGCCCCAGCATTTT. Amino acid sequence: CASSRGQGQPQHF.

The chain carries TRBV12-3 or TRBV12-4 and TRBJ2-7, with unresolved D. This CDR3 is built from 12 residues. Trimming took 3 bases from V and 3 from J, leaving 6 bases between them. In nucleotides, the CDR3 is TGTGCCAGCAGTTTCGTACTCTACGAGCAGTACTTC. Its translation is CASSFVLYEQYF.

The genes are TRBV6-6 and TRBJ1-5; no firm D call. Per germline, CDR1 MNHNY and CDR2 SVGAGI (reference sequence). Trimming left V 7 bases short and J 4 bases short, with 17 bases between. This CDR3 spans 15 amino acids. The CDR3: CASTPPRAGNQPQHF. The CDR3 DNA reads as TGTGCCAGCACTCCTCCCCGGGCCGGGAATCAGCCCCAGCATTTT.

This chain links TRBV20-1 with TRBJ2-7; D call uncertain. Germline V lookup: CDR1 DFQATT, CDR2 SNEGSKA (reference sequence). CDR3 length equals 11 residues. The V end was cut by 1 base, the J end by 3 bases, with 4 bases between. Written as DNA, the CDR3 is TGCAGTGCTAGAGTACTCTACGAGCAGTACTTC. Amino acid sequence: CSARVLYEQYF.

The rearrangement links TRBV15 to TRBJ2-7; 11 nucleotides line up with TRBD2. Germline CDR1 reads LNHNV; CDR2 reads YYDKDF (reference sequence). The CDR3 extends over 16 amino acids. J gave up 3 bases and V 0 bases, and 4 bases lay outside the gene matches. The CDR3 DNA is TGTGCCACCAGCAGAGATCTGGGGACTAGCGGCTACGAGCAGTACTTC. This gives the protein CATSRDLGTSGYEQYF. The full variable domain, rest sourced from reference TRBV15 and TRBJ2-7, is DAMVIQNPRYQVTQFGKPVTLSCSQTLNHNVMYWYQQKSSQAPKLLFHYYDKDFNNEADTPDNFQSRRPNTSFCFLDIRSPGLGDTAMYLCATSRDLGTSGYEQYFGPGTRLTVT.

The genes are TRBV7-2 and TRBJ2-7; D ambiguous. Germline values: CDR1 SGHTA, CDR2 FQGNSA. This CDR3 is built from 14 residues. Trimming took 3 bases from V and 6 from J, leaving 15 bases between them. CDR3 region: CASSFAAHPSEQYF. The DNA of the CDR3 is TGTGCCAGCAGCTTTGCAGCCCACCCTTCCGAGCAGTACTTC.

The chain recombines TRBV3-1 with TRBJ1-1; perhaps TRBD1 as D (5 bases). The V end lost 1 base, the J end lost 4 bases, and 10 bases lay between the germline ends. Per the germline V gene, CDR1 is LGHDT and CDR2 is YNNKEL (reference sequence). This CDR3 has 14 residues. The DNA of the CDR3 is TGTGCCAGCAGCCAAGTACGTGGGGGCACTGAAGCTTTCTTT. It encodes CASSQVRGGTEAFF.

The rearrangement uses TRBV5-1 and TRBJ2-1, with 12 bases fitting TRBD2. The CDR3 length is 15 residues. The ends lost 4 bases at V and 12 bases at J; junction bases unmatched: 11. Germline V gene lookup returns CDR1 SGHRS and CDR2 YFSETQ. In DNA, the CDR3 is TGCGCCAGCAGCCGGACTAGCGGGAAAGTAGTCCCGCAGTTCTTC. Encoded protein: CASSRTSGKVVPQFF.

The gene calls are TRBV7-6 and TRBJ1-5; D remains ambiguous. The V end lost 4 bases, the J end lost 1 base, and 5 bases lay between the germline ends. Looked up from germline, CDR1 is SGHVS and CDR2 is FNYEAQ. The CDR3 has 13 residues. The CDR3 DNA reads as TGTGCCAGCAGCTCCGAAAGCAATCAGCCCCAGCATTTT. It is translated as CASSSESNQPQHF. Filled out from reference TRBV7-6 and TRBJ1-5, the complete variable domain reads GAGVSQSPRYKVTKRGQDVALRCDPISGHVSLYWYRQALGQGPEFLTYFNYEAQQDKSGLPNDRFSAERPEGSISTLTIQRTEQRDSAMYRCASSSESNQPQHFGDGTRLSIL.

This clonotype was seen more than once but under ten times. The genes are TRBV12-3 or TRBV12-4 and TRBJ2-1; 8 nucleotides match TRBD1. J gave up 4 bases and V 3 bases, and 2 bases lay outside the gene matches. The CDR3 is made up of 14 amino acids. The CDR3 is CASSLTGAYNEQFF. The CDR3 DNA reads TGTGCCAGCAGTTTGACAGGGGCATACAATGAGCAGTTCTTC.

This sequence joins TRBV6-1 and TRBJ1-1, with 7 bases fitting TRBD1. The CDR3 has 15 amino acids. Germline V gives CDR1 MNHNS, CDR2 SASEGT. Unmatched junction bases numbered 7, after V lost 4 bases and J lost 2 bases. CDR3 residues: CASSGQGQPNTEAFF. The CDR3 coding sequence is TGTGCCAGCAGTGGACAGGGACAGCCCAACACTGAAGCTTTCTTT.